The T cell receptor (beta chain) under discussion was sequenced for a study of early T cells in non-severe SARS-CoV-2 infection. Germline-derived CDR1 and CDR2 are SGHNT and YYREEE (reference sequence). Trimming cost V 0 bases and J 5 bases, with 14 bases left between them. This CDR3 has 15 residues. This clonotype was counted many times. In TCRdb, the 5' RACE reads were re-called with MiXCR into one record per CDR3 protein. The profile shows about 64,000 distinct CDR3 sequences, around 13% of them singletons. The clonotype was recovered from an adult who was a healthcare worker with PCR-confirmed SARS-CoV-2 infection or an uninfected control (not recorded which). Sequenced here: whole blood, sampled at baseline. This chain joins TRBV5-4 and TRBJ1-1, with a weak D call TRBD1 (5 bases). The CDR3 DNA reads TGTGCCAGCAGCTTGGATCGGGGGTCGGGGACTGAAGCTTTCTTT. Its protein product is CASSLDRGSGTEAFF.